A selection of T cell receptor beta chains follows, all from one sample in a study of blood T cell repertoires in COVID-19. Clones were sequenced by immunoSEQ multiplex PCR, and TCRdb holds only the in-frame ones, with some missing. The sample includes 130,000 to 150,000 clones, around 87% seen only once; the top ten take 8.6%. Sequencing input: peripheral blood. All receptors come from a woman aged 50 to 65 with active or convalescent COVID-19. CDR3s include the opening cysteine and the closing phenylalanine or tryptophan. Each record gives: D gene, clone size, V gene, J gene, CDR3 protein, CDR3 DNA. A D gene is named only where the DNA matches it firmly. Size tells how often a clone was seen (once, few, many) or the class of an expanded clone, and some rows leave it out.

D gene: NA; clone size: NA; V gene: TRBV28; J gene: TRBJ2-7; CDR3 protein: CASSLFGGSAYEQYF; CDR3 DNA: TGTGCCAGCAGTTTATTTGGAGGAAGTGCCTACGAGCAGTACTTC
D gene: NA; clone size: NA; V gene: TRBV7-2; J gene: TRBJ1-4; CDR3 protein: CASSSGDITGKLFF; CDR3 DNA: TGTGCCAGCAGCTCAGGGGACATTACTGGAAAACTGTTTTTT
D gene: NA; clone size: few; V gene: TRBV18; J gene: TRBJ1-3; CDR3 protein: CASSPPTDSGNTIYF; CDR3 DNA: TGTGCCAGCTCACCACCGACAGACTCTGGAAACACCATATATTTT
D gene: TRBD1; clone size: NA; V gene: TRBV27; J gene: TRBJ1-5; CDR3 protein: CASSPFRDRDQPQHF; CDR3 DNA: TGTGCCAGCAGTCCCTTCCGGGACAGGGATCAGCCCCAGCATTTT
D gene: NA; clone size: few; V gene: TRBV19; J gene: TRBJ2-2; CDR3 protein: CASSIRGGTGELFF; CDR3 DNA: TGTGCCAGTAGTATACGGGGAGGCACCGGGGAGCTGTTTTTT
D gene: TRBD1; clone size: NA; V gene: TRBV9; J gene: TRBJ1-6; CDR3 protein: CASSAGQGLGNSPLHF; CDR3 DNA: TGTGCCAGCAGCGCGGGACAGGGGCTAGGAAATTCACCCCTCCACTTT
D gene: NA; clone size: few; V gene: TRBV6-5; J gene: TRBJ1-1; CDR3 protein: CASRNQKIGGEAFF; CDR3 DNA: TGTGCCAGCAGAAACCAAAAAATCGGGGGGGAAGCTTTCTTT
D gene: TRBD1; clone size: NA; V gene: TRBV29-1; J gene: TRBJ2-1; CDR3 protein: CSVLPRDRGNEQFF; CDR3 DNA: TGCAGCGTCCTCCCCCGGGACAGGGGCAATGAGCAGTTCTTC
D gene: NA; clone size: NA; V gene: TRBV3-1/TRBV3-2; J gene: TRBJ1-1; CDR3 protein: CASSLEPRWQLNTEAFF; CDR3 DNA: TGTGCCAGCAGCCTTGAACCCAGGTGGCAATTGAACACTGAAGCTTTCTTT
D gene: TRBD2; clone size: once; V gene: TRBV18; J gene: TRBJ2-1; CDR3 protein: CASSPIAGGDEQFF; CDR3 DNA: TGTGCCAGCTCACCCATAGCGGGAGGGGATGAGCAGTTCTTC
D gene: TRBD1; clone size: NA; V gene: TRBV30; J gene: TRBJ2-2; CDR3 protein: CAWHRGPNTGELFF; CDR3 DNA: TGTGCCTGGCACAGGGGGCCGAACACCGGGGAGCTGTTTTTT
D gene: NA; clone size: NA; V gene: TRBV7-2; J gene: TRBJ2-7; CDR3 protein: CASSLSGQASYEQYF; CDR3 DNA: TGTGCCAGCAGCTTATCAGGGCAGGCCTCCTACGAGCAGTACTTC
D gene: NA; clone size: once; V gene: TRBV4-2; J gene: TRBJ2-2; CDR3 protein: CASSQGPKLTPNTGELFF; CDR3 DNA: TGTGCCAGCAGCCAAGGACCCAAACTGACTCCGAACACCGGGGAGCTGTTTTTT
D gene: TRBD2; clone size: NA; V gene: TRBV27; J gene: TRBJ2-3; CDR3 protein: CASSTPLAGVPDTQYF; CDR3 DNA: TGTGCCAGCAGCACGCCACTAGCGGGAGTACCGGATACGCAGTATTTT
D gene: NA; clone size: NA; V gene: TRBV7-2; J gene: TRBJ2-7; CDR3 protein: CASSFGSSYEQYF; CDR3 DNA: TGTGCCAGCAGCTTCGGGAGCTCCTACGAGCAGTACTTC
D gene: NA; clone size: once; V gene: TRBV19; J gene: TRBJ2-1; CDR3 protein: CASSESGNYNEQFF; CDR3 DNA: TGTGCCAGTAGTGAGAGCGGCAATTACAATGAGCAGTTCTTC
D gene: NA; clone size: NA; V gene: TRBV24-1; J gene: TRBJ2-1; CDR3 protein: CATSHPGGPYNEQFF; CDR3 DNA: TGTGCCACCAGTCATCCCGGGGGGCCCTACAATGAGCAGTTCTTC
D gene: TRBD1; clone size: NA; V gene: TRBV5-5; J gene: TRBJ1-2; CDR3 protein: CASSPGTGNYGYTF; CDR3 DNA: TGTGCCAGCAGCCCAGGGACAGGGAACTATGGCTACACCTTC
D gene: TRBD1; clone size: once; V gene: TRBV5-1; J gene: TRBJ2-7; CDR3 protein: CASSFGTGYEQYF; CDR3 DNA: TGCGCCAGCAGCTTCGGGACAGGCTACGAGCAGTACTTC
D gene: TRBD1; clone size: few; V gene: TRBV5-4; J gene: TRBJ1-1; CDR3 protein: CASSLSYRGQTEAFF; CDR3 DNA: TGTGCCAGCAGCTTGTCTTACAGGGGGCAAACTGAAGCTTTCTTT
D gene: NA; clone size: once; V gene: TRBV6-6; J gene: TRBJ1-5; CDR3 protein: CASSYGRGIGQPQHF; CDR3 DNA: TGTGCCAGCAGTTACGGTCGGGGGATCGGTCAGCCCCAGCATTTT
D gene: TRBD2; clone size: NA; V gene: TRBV5-1; J gene: TRBJ2-3; CDR3 protein: CASRRGTSGSTDTQYF; CDR3 DNA: TGCGCCAGCAGGAGGGGGACTAGCGGGAGCACAGATACGCAGTATTTT
D gene: TRBD1; clone size: NA; V gene: TRBV27; J gene: TRBJ2-5; CDR3 protein: CASRAAGTEETQYF; CDR3 DNA: TGTGCCAGCAGGGCTGCCGGGACAGAAGAGACCCAGTACTTC
D gene: TRBD1; clone size: NA; V gene: TRBV30; J gene: TRBJ1-6; CDR3 protein: CAWSVTRGLNSPLHF; CDR3 DNA: TGTGCCTGGAGTGTGACCAGGGGGCTCAATTCACCCCTCCACTTT
D gene: NA; clone size: NA; V gene: TRBV30; J gene: TRBJ2-7; CDR3 protein: CAWSTGPWGLEQYF; CDR3 DNA: TGTGCCTGGAGTACCGGACCGTGGGGGCTCGAGCAGTACTTC
D gene: NA; clone size: NA; V gene: TRBV11-2; J gene: TRBJ1-2; CDR3 protein: CASSSAGTSYTF; CDR3 DNA: TGTGCCAGCAGCTCGGCGGGCACCAGCTACACCTTC
D gene: NA; clone size: few; V gene: TRBV28; J gene: TRBJ1-1; CDR3 protein: CASSQGSKNTEAFF; CDR3 DNA: TGTGCCAGCAGTCAGGGATCTAAGAACACTGAAGCTTTCTTT
D gene: TRBD2; clone size: NA; V gene: TRBV4-2; J gene: TRBJ2-7; CDR3 protein: CASSQVGLADYEQYF; CDR3 DNA: TGTGCCAGCAGCCAAGTAGGACTAGCGGATTACGAGCAGTACTTC
D gene: TRBD2; clone size: NA; V gene: TRBV7-9; J gene: TRBJ2-1; CDR3 protein: CASSLSGAGSYNEQFF; CDR3 DNA: TGTGCCAGCAGCCTTAGCGGGGCCGGCTCCTACAATGAGCAGTTCTTC
D gene: NA; clone size: NA; V gene: TRBV10-3; J gene: TRBJ1-3; CDR3 protein: CAISEGAVTGNTIYF; CDR3 DNA: TGTGCCATCAGTGAGGGGGCGGTTACTGGAAACACCATATATTTT
D gene: NA; clone size: NA; V gene: TRBV7-2; J gene: TRBJ1-5; CDR3 protein: CASSFSIANDQPQHF; CDR3 DNA: TGTGCCAGCAGCTTCTCAATTGCGAACGATCAGCCCCAGCATTTT
D gene: NA; clone size: once; V gene: TRBV7-9; J gene: TRBJ2-3; CDR3 protein: CASSSRGPDTQYF; CDR3 DNA: TGTGCCAGCAGCTCTCGAGGCCCAGATACGCAGTATTTT
D gene: NA; clone size: NA; V gene: TRBV2; J gene: TRBJ1-5; CDR3 protein: CASSELGTSNQPQHF; CDR3 DNA: TGTGCCAGCAGTGAGCTCGGGACAAGCAATCAGCCCCAGCATTTT
D gene: NA; clone size: NA; V gene: TRBV7-2; J gene: TRBJ1-3; CDR3 protein: CASENSVGLVGNTIYF; CDR3 DNA: TGTGCCAGCGAGAATAGCGTCGGACTCGTGGGAAACACCATATATTTT
D gene: TRBD1; clone size: NA; V gene: TRBV10-3; J gene: TRBJ2-7; CDR3 protein: CAISTSGTGIDEQYF; CDR3 DNA: TGTGCCATCAGTACTTCCGGGACAGGGATCGACGAGCAGTACTTC
D gene: NA; clone size: few; V gene: TRBV4-2; J gene: TRBJ1-6; CDR3 protein: CASSQEGQGNSPLHF; CDR3 DNA: TGTGCCAGCAGCCAAGAAGGCCAGGGCAATTCACCCCTCCACTTT
D gene: TRBD2; clone size: NA; V gene: TRBV15; J gene: TRBJ2-1; CDR3 protein: CATSRASGNYNEQFF; CDR3 DNA: TGTGCCACCAGCAGAGCTAGCGGGAACTACAATGAGCAGTTCTTC
D gene: NA; clone size: NA; V gene: TRBV6-5; J gene: TRBJ2-2; CDR3 protein: CASSHRLQGGELFF; CDR3 DNA: TGTGCCAGCAGTCACCGCCTACAGGGAGGGGAGCTGTTTTTT
D gene: NA; clone size: NA; V gene: TRBV5-6; J gene: TRBJ1-1; CDR3 protein: CASSFAGATEAFF; CDR3 DNA: TGTGCCAGCAGCTTCGCAGGGGCCACTGAAGCTTTCTTT
D gene: NA; clone size: NA; V gene: TRBV4-1; J gene: TRBJ1-2; CDR3 protein: CASSQEPERGYGYTF; CDR3 DNA: TGCGCCAGCAGCCAAGAACCAGAAAGGGGATATGGCTACACCTTC
D gene: TRBD1; clone size: NA; V gene: TRBV18; J gene: TRBJ1-1; CDR3 protein: CASSPDRGHTEAFF; CDR3 DNA: TGTGCCAGCTCACCTGACAGGGGGCACACTGAAGCTTTCTTT
D gene: NA; clone size: NA; V gene: TRBV27; J gene: TRBJ2-7; CDR3 protein: CASSDSTYEQYF; CDR3 DNA: TGTGCCAGCAGTGACAGTACCTACGAGCAGTACTTC
D gene: TRBD2; clone size: NA; V gene: TRBV7-8; J gene: TRBJ2-1; CDR3 protein: CASSLRGRRREVSNEQFF; CDR3 DNA: TGTGCCAGCAGCTTAAGGGGTCGGCGGCGGGAGGTCTCAAATGAGCAGTTCTTC
D gene: NA; clone size: NA; V gene: TRBV28; J gene: TRBJ1-6; CDR3 protein: CASSLLDRRNSPLHF; CDR3 DNA: TGTGCCAGCAGTTTACTCGACAGGAGGAATTCACCCCTCCACTTT
D gene: TRBD1; clone size: once; V gene: TRBV28; J gene: TRBJ1-1; CDR3 protein: CASSLRQGVAFF; CDR3 DNA: TGTGCCAGCAGTCTAAGACAGGGGGTAGCTTTCTTT
D gene: TRBD1; clone size: NA; V gene: TRBV3-1/TRBV3-2; J gene: TRBJ1-5; CDR3 protein: CATGQGLNQPQHF; CDR3 DNA: TGTGCCACCGGACAGGGCCTGAATCAGCCCCAGCATTTT
D gene: TRBD2; clone size: NA; V gene: TRBV28; J gene: TRBJ2-1; CDR3 protein: CASTLGLAGVNEQFF; CDR3 DNA: TGTGCCAGCACCCTGGGACTAGCGGGGGTCAATGAGCAGTTCTTC
D gene: TRBD2; clone size: NA; V gene: TRBV7-6; J gene: TRBJ2-1; CDR3 protein: CASNPSAGGYNEQFF; CDR3 DNA: TGTGCCAGCAACCCTTCCGCGGGAGGTTACAATGAGCAGTTCTTC
D gene: TRBD2; clone size: NA; V gene: TRBV5-1; J gene: TRBJ2-1; CDR3 protein: CASSLAYGGSDVYNEQFF; CDR3 DNA: TGCGCCAGCAGCTTGGCGTATGGCGGGAGCGACGTATACAATGAGCAGTTCTTC
D gene: NA; clone size: NA; V gene: TRBV5-4; J gene: TRBJ1-3; CDR3 protein: CASSSGSAGNTIYF; CDR3 DNA: TGTGCCAGCAGCAGCGGGAGCGCTGGAAACACCATATATTTT
D gene: NA; clone size: NA; V gene: TRBV19; J gene: TRBJ1-5; CDR3 protein: CASRGEAGNQPQHF; CDR3 DNA: TGTGCCAGTAGAGGGGAGGCTGGCAATCAGCCCCAGCATTTT
D gene: NA; clone size: NA; V gene: TRBV25-1; J gene: TRBJ1-6; CDR3 protein: CASSGPWGGNNSPLHF; CDR3 DNA: TGTGCCAGCAGTGGACCCTGGGGCGGGAATAATTCACCCCTCCACTTT
D gene: TRBD1; clone size: NA; V gene: TRBV19; J gene: TRBJ1-5; CDR3 protein: CATSGQGFNQPQHF; CDR3 DNA: TGTGCCACCTCTGGACAGGGCTTCAATCAGCCCCAGCATTTT
D gene: NA; clone size: NA; V gene: TRBV7-2; J gene: TRBJ2-3; CDR3 protein: CATSRESANTQYF; CDR3 DNA: TGTGCCACGAGTCGCGAGTCTGCAAATACGCAGTATTTT
D gene: NA; clone size: NA; V gene: TRBV28; J gene: TRBJ1-2; CDR3 protein: CASSSPLLRDYTF; CDR3 DNA: TGTGCCAGCAGTTCTCCACTCCTGAGAGACTACACCTTC